The 2 T cell receptor beta chains below come from one sample, sequenced in a study of T cell responses to AZD1222 COVID-19 vaccine. Libraries were prepared by immunoSEQ multiplex PCR; TCRdb keeps only in-frame clonotypes and omits some of them. The sample has around 140,000 clones, over 75% seen once. The sample here was peripheral blood, taken on day 0 of AZD1222 vaccination. The receptors come from an adult in good health.

The chain has TRBV6-6 and TRBJ2-5, with D perhaps matching TRBD1 (5 bases). Trimming removed 5 bases from V and 4 bases from J, with 5 bases in between. This CDR3 has 11 amino acids. The germline CDR1 and CDR2 sequences are MNHNY and SVGAGI (reference sequence). The CDR3 here is CASSQGETQYF. The CDR3 DNA is TGTGCCAGCAGTCAGGGAGAGACCCAGTACTTC.

This chain links TRBV7-2 with TRBJ2-3; D is ambiguous. Per germline, CDR1 SGHTA and CDR2 FQGNSA. Trimming took 1 base from V and 7 from J, leaving 12 bases between them. The CDR3 covers 14 residues. The CDR3 is CASSLEHVYHTQYF. CDR3 coding DNA: TGTGCCAGCAGCTTAGAACACGTCTACCATACGCAGTATTTT.